Each of the 10 T cell receptor beta chains below was sequenced from the same sample in a study of human T cells and chemical hapten exposure. The time point was: patch test 3, about 24 weeks after DPC sensitization. Treatment described: therapeutic diphenylcyclopropenone sensitization with weekly scalp DPC. TCRdb called the RACE reads again in MiXCR, with one record for every CDR3 protein. Of more than 95,000 distinct CDR3 sequences in the sample, approximately 36% were seen once. Source: whole blood, taken in connection with sensitization to the hapten diphenylcyclopropenone (DPC). Receptors originate from a man aged 35 to 55 with alopecia areata. Some clones in this sample may be carry-over from other donors' samples.

The chain employs TRBV10-3 and TRBJ2-2, with D perhaps assigned TRBD1 or TRBD2 (5 bases each). The length of the CDR3 is 16 residues. V was cut by 5 bases and J by 2 bases, with 15 bases left in between. The germline CDR1 and CDR2 sequences are ENHRY and SYGVKD. The CDR3 DNA reads TGTGCCATCAGTAGGGACGGACCCTCAAACACCGGGGAGCTGTTTTTT. Protein sequence: CAISRDGPSNTGELFF.

V usage is TRBV4-2 and J usage is TRBJ2-5; 7 nucleotides match TRBD1. Germline V gene lookup returns CDR1 LGHNA and CDR2 YNFKEQ. The CDR3 sequence is 14 residues long. Losses at the gene ends were 2 bases for V and 5 bases for J; bases not matched to a gene: 5. For the CDR3, the DNA is TGTGCCAGCAGCCAACAGGGGGATTGGGAGACCCAGTACTTC. As protein: CASSQQGDWETQYF.

This clonotype was seen more than once but under ten times. V is TRBV6-5 and J is TRBJ2-3, with 7 positions matching TRBD2. Per the germline V gene, CDR1 is MNHEY and CDR2 is SVGAGI. The length of the CDR3 is 18 residues. V dropped 5 bases and J dropped 4; count of bases not matched to a gene: 18. CDR3 residues: CASSPGTFGAGFADTQYF. CDR3 sequence (DNA): TGTGCCAGCAGTCCGGGGACCTTTGGAGCGGGATTTGCAGATACGCAGTATTTT.

This chain uses TRBV9 with TRBJ1-1; TRBD1 matches at 7 bases. Germline trimming cut 0 bases from V and 4 bases from J; bases unmatched to any gene: 0. This CDR3 is built from 13 residues. Per germline, CDR1 SGDLS and CDR2 YYNGEE. CDR3 region: CASSVEGATEAFF. Written as DNA, the CDR3 is TGTGCCAGCAGCGTAGAGGGGGCCACTGAAGCTTTCTTT.

V and J are TRBV7-2 and TRBJ2-7, with D tentatively TRBD2 (5 bases). V lost 1 base and J lost 0, with 7 bases in between. This CDR3 has 14 residues. CDR1 is SGHTA and CDR2 is FQGNSA in the germline V gene. CDR3 nucleotide sequence: TGTGCCAGCAGCTTAGACGGGGTCTCCTACGAGCAGTACGTC. Encoded protein: CASSLDGVSYEQYV.

This clonotype has more than one count but fewer than ten. This rearrangement joins TRBV30 to TRBJ2-7, with 11 bases matching TRBD2. The germline CDR1 and CDR2 sequences are GTSNPN and SVGIG (reference sequence). The CDR3 is 15 amino acids. The ends lost 2 bases at V and 4 bases at J; junction bases unmatched: 7. CDR3 protein: CAWSPGTSGGYEQYV. The CDR3 DNA reads as TGTGCCTGGAGTCCCGGGACTAGCGGAGGTTACGAGCAGTACGTC.

The chain carries TRBV5-4 and TRBJ2-4, with D uncertain. The CDR3 runs 15 residues. V gave up 0 bases and J gave up 7 bases, with 14 bases separating them. Germline CDR1 and CDR2: SGHNT and YYREEE (reference sequence). Here the CDR3 DNA reads TGTGCCAGCAGCTTGGCCGGGCTAGTCGAGAACATTCAGTACTTC. Residues: CASSLAGLVENIQYF.

Points on this clonotype: One junction end disagrees with the germline gene, perhaps due to a read error. V is TRBV6-1 and J is TRBJ2-5; 8 bases map to TRBD1. This CDR3 has 15 amino acids. CDR1 MNHNS and CDR2 SASEGT come from the germline V gene. This CDR3 is CASTEQTGEVETQYF. The CDR3 nucleotides are TGTGCCAGCACTGAACAGACAGGGGAGGTGGAGACCCAGTACTTC.

The rearrangement links TRBV7-9 to TRBJ2-3; 7 nucleotides agree with TRBD1. Losses at the gene ends were 6 bases for V and 4 bases for J; bases not matched to a gene: 16. The CDR3 loop spans 17 amino acids. Germline CDR1 is SEHNR and CDR2 is FQNEAQ (reference sequence). This CDR3 reads CASRRTRDRLAPDTQYF. Written as DNA, the CDR3 is TGTGCCAGCAGACGCACTAGGGACAGATTAGCCCCAGATACGCAGTATTTT.

The table lists this clonotype with a few counts. This rearrangement joins TRBV23-1 to TRBJ2-3; TRBD2 agrees at 9 bases. TRBV23-1 qualifies as an ORF whose function is uncertain. V shed 3 bases and J 1 base; nucleotides not matched to a gene: 5. This CDR3 comprises 16 residues. The CDR3 loop is CASSHGREGRTDTQYF. In nucleotides, the CDR3 is TGCGCCAGCAGTCACGGGCGGGAGGGTCGCACAGATACGCAGTATTTT.